The 6 T cell receptor beta chains presented below share a single source sample, sequenced in a study of early T cells in non-severe SARS-CoV-2 infection. One entry per CDR3 protein, called by TCRdb with MiXCR from the 5' RACE reads. The profile shows about 50,000 distinct CDR3 sequences, approximately 9.4% of them singletons. Input material: whole blood. Receptor source: an adult who was a healthcare worker with PCR-confirmed SARS-CoV-2 infection or an uninfected control (not recorded which).

The V and J genes are TRBV6-1 and TRBJ2-3, with D possibly matching TRBD1 (5 bases). Germline values: CDR1 MNHNS, CDR2 SASEGT. The CDR3 has 14 residues. V was trimmed by 3 bases and J by 2 bases, leaving 9 bases between them. CDR3 coding DNA: TGTGCCAGCAGTGATAGGGGTCCCACAGATACGCAGTATTTT. This translates into CASSDRGPTDTQYF.

This clonotype was counted many times. The V call is TRBV12-3 or TRBV12-4, the J call TRBJ2-1; the D call may be TRBD1 or TRBD2 (5 bases each). Deletions cut 4 bases from V and 6 bases from J, with 22 bases between. The CDR3 covers 17 residues. CDR3 in amino acids: CASSSNSRDPRSNEQFF. The CDR3 DNA reads TGTGCCAGCAGTTCCAACAGCCGGGACCCAAGGTCCAATGAGCAGTTCTTC.

This clonotype came up many times. The gene calls are TRBV7-9 and TRBJ2-3; no reliable D call. CDR3 size: 14 residues. V was pared by 7 bases and J by 0 bases, with 11 bases between. CDR1 and CDR2 (germline): SEHNR, FQNEAQ (reference sequence). CDR3 sequence (DNA): TGTGCCAGCACAGAAGAGACTAGCACAGATACGCAGTATTTT. It is translated as CASTEETSTDTQYF.

This clonotype was counted only a few times. CDR3: CASSEGETEAFF. The DNA of the CDR3 is TGTGCCAGCAGCGAGGGAGAAACTGAAGCTTTCTTT. This chain uses TRBV2 with TRBJ1-1; D not resolved. The CDR3 has 12 residues. Germline loops: CDR1 SNHLY, CDR2 FYNNEI. Trimming removed 6 bases from V and 5 bases from J, with 10 bases in between.

This clonotype was seen more than once but under ten times. The J gene is TRBJ2-5, the V gene TRBV6-2 or TRBV6-3, with D possibly matching TRBD2 (5 bases). Germline V lookup: CDR1 MNHEY, CDR2 SVGEGT. The CDR3 has 15 amino acids. V was shortened by 7 bases and J by 4 bases, with 19 bases between the two germline ends. The chain's CDR3 is CASKNPRERRETQYF. CDR3 bases: TGTGCCAGCAAAAACCCGAGGGAGAGACGAGAGACCCAGTACTTC.

This clonotype showed up many times. CDR3 sequence (DNA): TGTGCCAGCAGCGTAGGGGGCTATCCCTACGAGCAGTACTTC. Residues: CASSVGGYPYEQYF. The chain links TRBV9 to TRBJ2-7; maybe TRBD1 (5 bases). Germline values: CDR1 SGDLS, CDR2 YYNGEE. Trimming took off 0 bases at V and 2 bases at J, with 9 bases between the two ends. There are 14 residues in the CDR3.